What follows describes a single TCR beta chain. Its antigen is not known. Repertoires were generated with immunoSEQ multiplex PCR, while TCRdb's copy carries only in-frame clones and drops some. In the table there are 150,000 or so clones, less than 95% of which are singletons. The sample belongs to a study of T cell responses to AZD1222 COVID-19 vaccine. General study points: Among vaccine-associated CD4 TCRs, coverage spanned spike, with dominance at 160-218 and 743-854. Donors skewed white British and female; clonal diversity was possibly underestimated.

CDR1 and CDR2 (germline): LGHDT, YNNKEL (reference sequence). The CDR3 spans 18 residues. V was clipped by 1 base and J by 0 bases; unmatched bases: 10. The TCR originated in an adult who received the AZD1222 COVID-19 vaccine. The chain has TRBV3-1 (or the pseudogene TRBV3-2) and TRBJ2-5; 8 bases line up with TRBD1. The specimen comprised peripheral blood, sampled 28 days after the second AZD1222 dose. This CDR3 reads CASSQGVRTGRDQETQYF. The CDR3 coding sequence is TGTGCCAGCAGCCAAGGGGTCCGGACAGGGCGGGACCAAGAGACCCAGTACTTC.